This T cell receptor (beta chain) was recovered during a study of blood T cell repertoires in COVID-19. Across the study: Sample material is recorded as cDNA or gDNA derived from T cells, B-cell-depleted T cells, or PBMCs.

CDR1 and CDR2 from the germline V gene are SGHTA and FQGNSA. The V end was cut by 2 bases, the J end by 4 bases, with 8 bases between. This CDR3 comprises 14 residues. How the authors handled the data: Reference gene primer amplification gave estimated nucleated cell counts. Clones were read by immunoSEQ multiplex PCR, and TCRdb kept only the in-frame ones, dropping some. The V and J calls and clone size come from that table; D and trimming were worked out from the DNA. This table has 200,000 to 250,000 clones, approximately 81% appearing once. What was sequenced was peripheral blood. The sequence came from a woman older than 75 with active or convalescent COVID-19. The V gene is TRBV7-2, the J gene TRBJ1-4; unclear D gene. The CDR3 DNA follows: TGTGCCAGCAGCTTAATCCCGTATAATGAAAAACTGTTTTTT. It specifies CASSLIPYNEKLFF.